This T cell receptor beta chain was obtained from a study of regulatory T cells in long-lasting Graves disease. V lost 1 base, J lost 3 bases, and 12 bases lay in between. CDR1 is SEHNR, CDR2 FQNEAQ, per germline (reference sequence). This CDR3 spans 16 amino acids. This clonotype appeared a few times. Its antigen is not identified. As for time point: newly diagnosed GD, antithyroid drugs for less than 3 months. Generation of the TCR library employed RNA extracted from PBMCs. The authors built TCR beta libraries using iRepertoire HTBI primers and Arm-PCR of CDR3 regions. TCRdb reanalysed the multiplex PCR reads using MiXCR and keeps one entry per CDR3 protein. The data contain 400,000 to 450,000 distinct CDR3 sequences, 15% of them singletons. The study, taken as a whole, reports: Patients with persistent disease showed a bias toward TRBV28, TRBJ1-2 and TRBJ2-5.

These records were also assigned to another study, of T cells in Graves' hyperthyroidism and ophthalmopathy.

This material consisted of peripheral blood mononuclear cells (PBMCs), taken at new diagnosis, from a patient treated with antithyroid drugs. The TCR sequence derives from a woman under 40 with Graves disease. The chain combines TRBV7-9 with TRBJ2-2; D call uncertain. CDR3 DNA sequence: TGTGCCAGCAGCTTAGAGTTAAGGAGTGACACCGGGGAGCTGTTTTTT. Amino acids: CASSLELRSDTGELFF.